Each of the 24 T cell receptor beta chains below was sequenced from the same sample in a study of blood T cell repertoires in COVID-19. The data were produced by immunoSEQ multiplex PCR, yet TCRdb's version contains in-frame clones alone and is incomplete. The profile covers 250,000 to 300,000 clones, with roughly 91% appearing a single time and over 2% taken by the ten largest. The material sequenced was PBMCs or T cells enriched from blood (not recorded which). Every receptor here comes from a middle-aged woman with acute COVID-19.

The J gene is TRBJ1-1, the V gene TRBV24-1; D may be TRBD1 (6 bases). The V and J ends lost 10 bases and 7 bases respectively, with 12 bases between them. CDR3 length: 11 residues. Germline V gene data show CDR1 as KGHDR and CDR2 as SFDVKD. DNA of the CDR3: TGTGCCACGACACAGGGTGGTGAAGCTTTCTTT. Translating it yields CATTQGGEAFF.

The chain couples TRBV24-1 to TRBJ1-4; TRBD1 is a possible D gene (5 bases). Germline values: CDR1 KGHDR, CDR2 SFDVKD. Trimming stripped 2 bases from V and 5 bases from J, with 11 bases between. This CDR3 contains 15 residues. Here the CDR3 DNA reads TGTGCCACCAGTGATTCACAGGCGGGGAATGAAAAACTGTTTTTT. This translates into CATSDSQAGNEKLFF.

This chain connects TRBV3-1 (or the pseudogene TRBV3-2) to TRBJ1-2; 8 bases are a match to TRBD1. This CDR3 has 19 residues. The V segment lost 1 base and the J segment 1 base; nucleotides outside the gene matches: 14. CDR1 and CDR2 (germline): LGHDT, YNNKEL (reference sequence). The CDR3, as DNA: TGTGCCAGCAGCCAAGTCCCGGGACAGGCCAGGAAAGGTAACTATGGCTACACCTTC. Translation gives CASSQVPGQARKGNYGYTF.

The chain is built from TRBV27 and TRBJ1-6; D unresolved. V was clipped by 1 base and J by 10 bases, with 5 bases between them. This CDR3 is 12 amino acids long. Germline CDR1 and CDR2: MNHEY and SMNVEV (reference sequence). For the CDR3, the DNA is TGTGCCAGCAGTTTATTGGGCTCACCCCTCCACTTT. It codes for CASSLLGSPLHF.

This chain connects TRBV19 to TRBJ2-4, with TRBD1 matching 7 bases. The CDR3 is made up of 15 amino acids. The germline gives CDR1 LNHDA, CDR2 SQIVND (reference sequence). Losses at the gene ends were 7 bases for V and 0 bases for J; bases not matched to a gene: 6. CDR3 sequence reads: CASMGTALAKNIQYF. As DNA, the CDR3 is TGTGCCAGTATGGGGACAGCTCTAGCCAAAAACATTCAGTACTTC.

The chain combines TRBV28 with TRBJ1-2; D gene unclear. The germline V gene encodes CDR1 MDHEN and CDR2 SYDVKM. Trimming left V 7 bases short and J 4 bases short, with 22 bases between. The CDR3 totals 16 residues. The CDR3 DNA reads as TGTGCCAGCAAACCTAAGGCGGGCAGAAATATCTATGGCTACACCTTC. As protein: CASKPKAGRNIYGYTF.

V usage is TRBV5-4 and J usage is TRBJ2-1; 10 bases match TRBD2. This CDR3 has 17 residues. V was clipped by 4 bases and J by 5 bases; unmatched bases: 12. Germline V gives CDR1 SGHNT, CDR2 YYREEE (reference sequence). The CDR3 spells CASSQSSGTSANNEQFF. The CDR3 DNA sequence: TGTGCCAGCAGCCAAAGTTCCGGGACTAGCGCCAACAATGAGCAGTTCTTC.

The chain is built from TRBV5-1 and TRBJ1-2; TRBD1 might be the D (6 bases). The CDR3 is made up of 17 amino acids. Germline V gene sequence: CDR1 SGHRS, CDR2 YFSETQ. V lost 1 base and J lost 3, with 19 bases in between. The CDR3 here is CASSLQMPGHGDYGYTF. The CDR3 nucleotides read TGCGCCAGCAGCTTGCAAATGCCGGGACATGGCGACTATGGCTACACCTTC.

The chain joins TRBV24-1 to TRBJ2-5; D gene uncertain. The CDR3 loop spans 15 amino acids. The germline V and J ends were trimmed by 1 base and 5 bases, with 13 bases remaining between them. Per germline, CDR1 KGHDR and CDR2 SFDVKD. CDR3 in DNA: TGTGCCACCAGTGATTTCTTGTCTAGTGGCGAGACCCAGTACTTC. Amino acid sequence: CATSDFLSSGETQYF.

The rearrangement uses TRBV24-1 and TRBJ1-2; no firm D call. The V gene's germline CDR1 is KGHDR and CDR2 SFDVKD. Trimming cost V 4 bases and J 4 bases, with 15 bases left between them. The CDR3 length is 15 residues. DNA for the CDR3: TGTGCCACCAGTGAACCGACGGAGACCGGCTATGGCTACACCTTC. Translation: CATSEPTETGYGYTF.

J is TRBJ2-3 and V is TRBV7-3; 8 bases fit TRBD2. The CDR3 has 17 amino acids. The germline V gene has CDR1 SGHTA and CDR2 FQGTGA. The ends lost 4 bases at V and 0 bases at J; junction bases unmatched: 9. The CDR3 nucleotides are TGTGCCAGCAGCTCATTTGGGAGCGGGGGTAGCACAGATACGCAGTATTTT. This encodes CASSSFGSGGSTDTQYF.

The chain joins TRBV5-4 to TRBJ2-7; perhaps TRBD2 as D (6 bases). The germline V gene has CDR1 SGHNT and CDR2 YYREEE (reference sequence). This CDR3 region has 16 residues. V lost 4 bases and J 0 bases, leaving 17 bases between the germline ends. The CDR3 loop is CASSLTSLGGSYEQYF. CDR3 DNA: TGTGCCAGCAGCCTTACATCCCTCGGGGGCTCCTACGAGCAGTACTTC.

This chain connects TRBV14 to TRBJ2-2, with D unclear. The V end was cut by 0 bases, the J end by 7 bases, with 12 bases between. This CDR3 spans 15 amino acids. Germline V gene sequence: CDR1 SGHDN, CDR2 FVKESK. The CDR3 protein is CASSQDGLPGGELFF. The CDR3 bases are TGTGCCAGCAGCCAAGATGGGCTGCCCGGCGGGGAGCTGTTTTTT.

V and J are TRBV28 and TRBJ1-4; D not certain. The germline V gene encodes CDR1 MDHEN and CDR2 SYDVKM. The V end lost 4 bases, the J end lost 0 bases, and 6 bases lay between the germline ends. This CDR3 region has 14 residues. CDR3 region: CASSYNPTNEKLFF. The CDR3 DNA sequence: TGTGCCAGCAGTTACAACCCAACTAATGAAAAACTGTTTTTT.

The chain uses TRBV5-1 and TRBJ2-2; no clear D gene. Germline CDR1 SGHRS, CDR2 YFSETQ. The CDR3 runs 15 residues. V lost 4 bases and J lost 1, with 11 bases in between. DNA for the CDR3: TGCGCCAGCAGCATAACCACAGAGAACACCGGGGAGCTGTTTTTT. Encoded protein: CASSITTENTGELFF.

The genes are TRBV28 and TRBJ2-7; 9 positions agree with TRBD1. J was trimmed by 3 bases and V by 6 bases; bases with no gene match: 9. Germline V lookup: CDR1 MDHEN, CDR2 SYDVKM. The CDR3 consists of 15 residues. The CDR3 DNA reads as TGTGCCAGCAGACCTACAGGGGGCAGAGGCTACGAGCAGTACTTC. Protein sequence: CASRPTGGRGYEQYF. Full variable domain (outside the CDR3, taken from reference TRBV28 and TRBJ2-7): DVKVTQSSRYLVKRTGEKVFLECVQDMDHENMFWYRQDPGLGLRLIYFSYDVKMKEKGDIPEGYSVSREKKERFSLILESASTNQTSMYLCASRPTGGRGYEQYFGPGTRLTVT.

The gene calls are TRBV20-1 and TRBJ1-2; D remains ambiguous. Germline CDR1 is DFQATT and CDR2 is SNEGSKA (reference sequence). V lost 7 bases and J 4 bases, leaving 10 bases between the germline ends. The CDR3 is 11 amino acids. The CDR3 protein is CSGREGYGYTF. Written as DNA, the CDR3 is TGCAGTGGGAGGGAAGGCTATGGCTACACCTTC.

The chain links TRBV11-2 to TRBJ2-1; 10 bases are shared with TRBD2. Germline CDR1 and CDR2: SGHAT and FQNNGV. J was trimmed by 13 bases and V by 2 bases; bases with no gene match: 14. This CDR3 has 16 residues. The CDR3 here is CASSLNSPSGSGKQFF. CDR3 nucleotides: TGTGCCAGCAGCTTAAATTCTCCTAGCGGGAGTGGTAAACAGTTCTTC.

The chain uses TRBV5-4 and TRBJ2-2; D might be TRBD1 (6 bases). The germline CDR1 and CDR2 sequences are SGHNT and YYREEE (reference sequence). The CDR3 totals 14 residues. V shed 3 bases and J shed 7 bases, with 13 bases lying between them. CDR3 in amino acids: CASSSPGVHGELFF. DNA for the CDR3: TGTGCCAGCAGCTCCCCAGGGGTTCACGGGGAGCTGTTTTTT.

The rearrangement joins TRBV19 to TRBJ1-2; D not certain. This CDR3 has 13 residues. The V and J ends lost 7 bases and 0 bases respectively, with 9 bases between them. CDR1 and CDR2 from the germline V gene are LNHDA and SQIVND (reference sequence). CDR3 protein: CASTKGANYGYTF. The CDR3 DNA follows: TGTGCCAGTACGAAGGGAGCTAACTATGGCTACACCTTC. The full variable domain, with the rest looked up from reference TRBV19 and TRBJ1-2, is DGGITQSPKYLFRKEGQNVTLSCEQNLNHDAMYWYRQDPGQGLRLIYYSQIVNDFQKGDIAEGYSVSREKKESFPLTVTSAQKNPTAFYLCASTKGANYGYTFGSGTRLTVV.

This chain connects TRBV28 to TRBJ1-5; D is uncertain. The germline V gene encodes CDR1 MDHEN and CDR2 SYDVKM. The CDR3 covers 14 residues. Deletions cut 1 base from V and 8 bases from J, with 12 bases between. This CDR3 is CASSLLGGQKPQHF. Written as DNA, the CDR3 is TGTGCCAGCAGTTTATTAGGCGGTCAAAAGCCCCAGCATTTT.

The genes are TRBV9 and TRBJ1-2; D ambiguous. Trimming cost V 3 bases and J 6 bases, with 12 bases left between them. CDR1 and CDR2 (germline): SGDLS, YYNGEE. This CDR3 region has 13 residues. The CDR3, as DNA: TGTGCCAGCAGCGCACGCGGAGGAGATGGCTACACCTTC. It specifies CASSARGGDGYTF.

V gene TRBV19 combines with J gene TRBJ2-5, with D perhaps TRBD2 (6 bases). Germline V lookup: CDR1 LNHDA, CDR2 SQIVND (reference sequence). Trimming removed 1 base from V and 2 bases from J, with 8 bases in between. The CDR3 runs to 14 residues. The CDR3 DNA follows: TGTGCCAGTAGTATAGTGGGGGGACAAGAGACCCAGTACTTC. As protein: CASSIVGGQETQYF.

Written as DNA, the CDR3 is TGTGCCAGCAGTTTGCGGGCCCCACTGGGGGATACGCAGTATTTT. It translates to CASSLRAPLGDTQYF. This chain uses TRBV27 with TRBJ2-3, with D maybe TRBD2 (5 bases). Germline values: CDR1 MNHEY, CDR2 SMNVEV (reference sequence). The V end lost 3 bases, the J end lost 6 bases, and 16 bases lay between the germline ends. There are 15 residues in the CDR3.